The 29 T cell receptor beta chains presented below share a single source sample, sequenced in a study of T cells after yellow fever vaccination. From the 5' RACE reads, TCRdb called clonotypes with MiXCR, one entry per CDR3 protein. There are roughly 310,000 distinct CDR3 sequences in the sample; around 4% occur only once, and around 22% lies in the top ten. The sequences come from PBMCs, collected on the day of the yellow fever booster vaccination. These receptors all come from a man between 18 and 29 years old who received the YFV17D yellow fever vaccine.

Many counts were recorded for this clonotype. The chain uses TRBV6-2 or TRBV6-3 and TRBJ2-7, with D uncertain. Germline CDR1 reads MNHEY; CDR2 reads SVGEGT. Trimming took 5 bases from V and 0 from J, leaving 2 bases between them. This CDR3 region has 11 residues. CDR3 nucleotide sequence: TGTGCCAGCAGTACCTCCTACGAGCAGTACTTC. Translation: CASSTSYEQYF.

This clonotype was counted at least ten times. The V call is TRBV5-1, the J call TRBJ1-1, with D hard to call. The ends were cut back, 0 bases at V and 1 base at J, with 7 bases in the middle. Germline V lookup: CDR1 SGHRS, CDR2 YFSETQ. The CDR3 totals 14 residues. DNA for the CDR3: TGCGCCAGCAGCTTGGAACCACAGAACACTGAAGCTTTCTTT. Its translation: CASSLEPQNTEAFF.

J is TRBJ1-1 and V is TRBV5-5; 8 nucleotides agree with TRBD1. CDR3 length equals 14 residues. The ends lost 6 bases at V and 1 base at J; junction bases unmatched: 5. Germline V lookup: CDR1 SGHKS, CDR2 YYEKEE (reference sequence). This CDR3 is CASTRGTGNTEAFF. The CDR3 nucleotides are TGTGCCAGCACTAGGGGGACAGGGAACACTGAAGCTTTCTTT.

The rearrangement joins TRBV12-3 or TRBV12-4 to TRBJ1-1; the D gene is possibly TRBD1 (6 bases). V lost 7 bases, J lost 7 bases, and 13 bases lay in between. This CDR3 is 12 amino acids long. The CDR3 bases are TGTGCCAGCACCTGGGGGCAAGGTGAAGCTTTCTTT. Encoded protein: CASTWGQGEAFF.

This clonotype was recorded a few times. The CDR3, as DNA: TGCAGTCTTATACGGAACACTGAAGCTTTCTTT. It encodes CSLIRNTEAFF. V is TRBV20-1 and J is TRBJ1-1, with D uncertain. Germline CDR1 and CDR2: DFQATT and SNEGSKA (reference sequence). V lost 8 bases to trimming and J lost 1 base, with 8 bases between them. This CDR3 contains 11 residues.

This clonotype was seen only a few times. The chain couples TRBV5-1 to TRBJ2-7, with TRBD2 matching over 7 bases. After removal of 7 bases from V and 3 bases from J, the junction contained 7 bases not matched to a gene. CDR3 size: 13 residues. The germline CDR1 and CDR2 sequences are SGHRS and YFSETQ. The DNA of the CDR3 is TGCGCCAGCGCCGGGGGGAGCAGCTACGAGCAGTACTTC. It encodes CASAGGSSYEQYF.

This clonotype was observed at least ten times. CDR3 in amino acids: CASSPPGGGGSYEQYF. The CDR3 DNA follows: TGTGCCAGCTCACCACCGGGCGGAGGGGGGAGCTACGAGCAGTACTTC. The J gene is TRBJ2-7, the V gene TRBV18; D possibly uses TRBD1 or TRBD2 (6 bases each). Germline assignment: CDR1 KGHSH and CDR2 LQKENI. The CDR3 spans 16 residues. Trimming took off 0 bases at V and 3 bases at J, with 15 bases between the two ends. The full variable domain, its missing parts supplied by reference TRBV18 and TRBJ2-7, is NAGVMQNPRHLVRRRGQEARLRCSPMKGHSHVYWYRQLPEEGLKFMVYLQKENIIDESGMPKERFSAEFPKEGPSILRIQQVVRGDSAAYFCASSPPGGGGSYEQYFGPGTRLTVT.

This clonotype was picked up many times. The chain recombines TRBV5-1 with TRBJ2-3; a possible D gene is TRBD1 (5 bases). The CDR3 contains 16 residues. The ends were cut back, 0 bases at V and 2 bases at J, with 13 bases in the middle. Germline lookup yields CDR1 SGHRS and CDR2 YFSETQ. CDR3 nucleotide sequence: TGCGCCAGCAGCTTGGGAGGTGGGGCCTTCACAGATACGCAGTATTTT. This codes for CASSLGGGAFTDTQYF.

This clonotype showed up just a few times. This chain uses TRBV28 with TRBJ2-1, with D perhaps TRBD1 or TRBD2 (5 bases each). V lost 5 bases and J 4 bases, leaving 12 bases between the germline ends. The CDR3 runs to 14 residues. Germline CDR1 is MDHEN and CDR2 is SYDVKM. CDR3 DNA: TGTGCCAGCAGTAACTATGGGGGATACAATGAGCAGTTCTTC. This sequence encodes CASSNYGGYNEQFF.

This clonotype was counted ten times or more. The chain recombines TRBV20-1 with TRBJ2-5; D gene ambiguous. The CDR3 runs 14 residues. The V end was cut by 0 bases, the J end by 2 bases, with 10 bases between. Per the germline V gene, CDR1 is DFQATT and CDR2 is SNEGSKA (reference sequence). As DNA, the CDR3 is TGCAGTGCTAGAGATGTCAAGACTCAAGAGACCCAGTACTTC. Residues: CSARDVKTQETQYF.

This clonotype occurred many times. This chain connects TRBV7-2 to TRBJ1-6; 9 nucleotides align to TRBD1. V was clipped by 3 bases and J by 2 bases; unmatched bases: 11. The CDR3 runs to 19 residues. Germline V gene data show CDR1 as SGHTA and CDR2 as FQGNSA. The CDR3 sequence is CASSFGGDRVRTYNSPLHF. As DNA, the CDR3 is TGTGCCAGCAGCTTTGGTGGGGACAGGGTGAGAACCTATAATTCACCCCTCCACTTT.

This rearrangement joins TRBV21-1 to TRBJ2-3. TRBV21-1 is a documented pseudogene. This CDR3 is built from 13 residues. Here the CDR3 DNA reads TGTGCCAAGCCACTAGCGAGCACAGATACGCAGTATTTT. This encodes CAKPLASTDTQYF.

The CDR3 DNA reads as TGTGCCAGCAGTGTTTCCATCATGAACACTGAAGCTTTCTTT. It is translated as CASSVSIMNTEAFF. This sequence joins TRBV6-2 or TRBV6-3 and TRBJ1-1, with D unresolved. Looked up from germline, CDR1 is MNHEY and CDR2 is SVGEGT. Trimming cost V 5 bases and J 0 bases, with 10 bases left between them. The CDR3 sequence is 14 residues long.

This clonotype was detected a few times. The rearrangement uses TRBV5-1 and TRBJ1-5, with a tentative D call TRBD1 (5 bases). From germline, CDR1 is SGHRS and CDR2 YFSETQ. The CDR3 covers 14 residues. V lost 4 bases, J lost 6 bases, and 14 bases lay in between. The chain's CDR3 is CASSIDSTSQPQHF. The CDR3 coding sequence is TGCGCCAGCAGCATTGACAGTACAAGTCAGCCCCAGCATTTT.

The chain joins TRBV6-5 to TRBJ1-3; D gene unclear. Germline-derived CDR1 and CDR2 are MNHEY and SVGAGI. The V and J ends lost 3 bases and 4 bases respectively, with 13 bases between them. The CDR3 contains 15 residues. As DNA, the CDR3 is TGTGCCAGCAGTTATGGGGTAGGGATCGGAAACACCATATATTTT. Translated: CASSYGVGIGNTIYF.

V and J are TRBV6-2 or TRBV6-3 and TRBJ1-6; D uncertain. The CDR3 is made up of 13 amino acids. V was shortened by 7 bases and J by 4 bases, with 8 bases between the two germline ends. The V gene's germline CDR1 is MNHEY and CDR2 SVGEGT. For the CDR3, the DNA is TGTGCCAGCACGGCTTCATATAATTCACCCCTCCACTTT. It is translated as CASTASYNSPLHF.

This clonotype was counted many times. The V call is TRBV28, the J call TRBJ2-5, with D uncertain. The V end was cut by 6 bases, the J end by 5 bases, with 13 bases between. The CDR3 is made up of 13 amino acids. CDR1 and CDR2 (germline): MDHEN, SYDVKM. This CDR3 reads CASRSGGRETQYF. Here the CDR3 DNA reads TGTGCCAGCAGGAGTGGCGGTAGGGAGACCCAGTACTTC.

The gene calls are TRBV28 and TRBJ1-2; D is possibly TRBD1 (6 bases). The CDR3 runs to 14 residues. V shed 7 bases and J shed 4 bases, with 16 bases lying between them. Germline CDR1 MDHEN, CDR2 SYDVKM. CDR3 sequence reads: CASTEGQQTYGYTF. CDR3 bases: TGTGCCAGCACCGAAGGACAGCAGACCTATGGCTACACCTTC.

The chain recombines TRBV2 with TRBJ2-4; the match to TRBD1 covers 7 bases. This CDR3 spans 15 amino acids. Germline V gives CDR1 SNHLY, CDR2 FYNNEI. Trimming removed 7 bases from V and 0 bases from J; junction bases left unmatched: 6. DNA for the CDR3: TGTGCCAGCATTGACAGGGTATTAGCCAAAAACATTCAGTACTTC. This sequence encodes CASIDRVLAKNIQYF.

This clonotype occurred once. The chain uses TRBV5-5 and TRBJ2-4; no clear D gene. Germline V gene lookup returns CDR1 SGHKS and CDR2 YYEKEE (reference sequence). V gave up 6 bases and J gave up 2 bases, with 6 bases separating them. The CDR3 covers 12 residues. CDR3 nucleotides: TGTGCCAGCACAGACACCAAAAACATTCAGTACTTC. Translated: CASTDTKNIQYF.

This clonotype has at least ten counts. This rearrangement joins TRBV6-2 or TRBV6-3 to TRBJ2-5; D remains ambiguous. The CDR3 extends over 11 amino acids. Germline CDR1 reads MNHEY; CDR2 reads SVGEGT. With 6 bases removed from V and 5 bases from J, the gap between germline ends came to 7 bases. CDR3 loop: CASSRVETQYF. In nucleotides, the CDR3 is TGTGCCAGCAGCCGGGTGGAGACCCAGTACTTC.

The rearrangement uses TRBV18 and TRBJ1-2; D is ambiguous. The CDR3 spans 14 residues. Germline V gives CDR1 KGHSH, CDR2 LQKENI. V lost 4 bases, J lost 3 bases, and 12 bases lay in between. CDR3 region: CASSLAGRDYGYTF. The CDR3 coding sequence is TGTGCCAGCTCACTTGCCGGACGGGACTATGGCTACACCTTC.

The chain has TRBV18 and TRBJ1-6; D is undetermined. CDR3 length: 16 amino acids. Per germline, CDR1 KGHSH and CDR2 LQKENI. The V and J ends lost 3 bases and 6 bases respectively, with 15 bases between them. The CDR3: CASSPPVGVSNSPLHF. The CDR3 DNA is TGTGCCAGCTCACCTCCGGTCGGAGTTAGTAATTCACCCCTCCACTTT.

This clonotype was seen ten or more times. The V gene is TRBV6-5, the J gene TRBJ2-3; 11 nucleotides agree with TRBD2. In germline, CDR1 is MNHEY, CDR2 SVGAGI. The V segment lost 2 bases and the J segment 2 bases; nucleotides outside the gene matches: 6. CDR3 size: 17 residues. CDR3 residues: CASSYRGLAVSTDTQYF. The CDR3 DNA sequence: TGTGCCAGCAGTTACAGGGGACTAGCGGTGTCCACAGATACGCAGTATTTT.

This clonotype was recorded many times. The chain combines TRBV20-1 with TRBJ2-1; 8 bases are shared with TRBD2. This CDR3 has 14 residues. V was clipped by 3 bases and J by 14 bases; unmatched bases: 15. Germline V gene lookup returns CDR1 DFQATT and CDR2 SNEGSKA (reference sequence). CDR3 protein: CSASPSGGPGFEFF. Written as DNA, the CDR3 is TGCAGTGCTAGTCCTTCGGGGGGGCCAGGTTTCGAGTTCTTC.

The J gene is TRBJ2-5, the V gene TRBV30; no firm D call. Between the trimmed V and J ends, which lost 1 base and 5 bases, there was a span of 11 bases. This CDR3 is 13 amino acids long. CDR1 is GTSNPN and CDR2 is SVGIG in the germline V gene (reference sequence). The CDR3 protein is CAWSDHPWETQYF. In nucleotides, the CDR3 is TGTGCCTGGAGTGATCACCCCTGGGAGACCCAGTACTTC. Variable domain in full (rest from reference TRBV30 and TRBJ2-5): SQTIHQWPATLVQPVGSPLSLECTVEGTSNPNLYWYRQAAGRGLQLLFYSVGIGQISSEVPQNLSASRPQDRQFILSSKKLLLSDSGFYLCAWSDHPWETQYFGPGTRLLVL.

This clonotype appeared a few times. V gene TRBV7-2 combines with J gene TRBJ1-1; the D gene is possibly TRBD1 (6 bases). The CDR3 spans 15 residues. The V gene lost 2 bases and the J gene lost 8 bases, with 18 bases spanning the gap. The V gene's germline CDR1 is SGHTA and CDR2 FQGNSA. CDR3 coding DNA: TGTGCCAGCAGCTTACGATTCGGCGTAGGGGGAGAAGCTTTCTTT. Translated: CASSLRFGVGGEAFF.

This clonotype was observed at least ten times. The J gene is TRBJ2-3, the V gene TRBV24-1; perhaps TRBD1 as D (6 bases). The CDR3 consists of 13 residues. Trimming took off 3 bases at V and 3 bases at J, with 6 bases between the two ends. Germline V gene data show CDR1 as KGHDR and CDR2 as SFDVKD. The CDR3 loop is CATSDRGTDTQYF. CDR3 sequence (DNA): TGTGCCACCAGTGATAGGGGGACAGATACGCAGTATTTT.

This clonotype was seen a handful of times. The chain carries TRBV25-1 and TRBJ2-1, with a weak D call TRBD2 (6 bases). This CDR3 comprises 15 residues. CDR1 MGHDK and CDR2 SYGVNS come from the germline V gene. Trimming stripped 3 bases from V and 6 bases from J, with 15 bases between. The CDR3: CASSDTSRIGNEQFF. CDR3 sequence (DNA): TGTGCCAGCAGTGATACTAGCCGAATAGGCAATGAGCAGTTCTTC.